What follows is one T cell receptor (beta chain) and its context. This sample is part of a study of blood T cell repertoires in COVID-19. Whole-study context: COVID-19 samples, acute and convalescent, were from the United States, Italy and Spain. PBMCs, B-cell-depleted T cells, or T cells provided the cDNA or gDNA that made up the material.

Unmatched junction bases numbered 10, after V lost 2 bases and J lost 2 bases. The CDR3 consists of 17 residues. Assay used: immunoSEQ multiplex PCR; TCRdb lists only in-frame clones, some missing. Here the sample spans 93,000 or so clones, approximately 84% being singletons. This clonotype was sampled from a human donor in a cohort sampled during active COVID-19. The V gene is TRBV23-1, the J gene TRBJ2-7, with TRBD1 matching 9 bases. TRBV23-1 is given ORF status, its function remaining uncertain. Sequenced input: peripheral blood. The CDR3 loop reads CASSQNRTGECTYEQYF. CDR3 coding DNA: TGCGCCAGCAGTCAAAATCGGACAGGGGAATGCACCTACGAGCAGTACTTC.